This TCR beta chain stems from a study of PD-L1 blockade in urothelial cancer. Study at large: Atezolizumab 1,200 mg was given intravenously every 3 weeks, starting 2014. The number of prior chemotherapy regimens per patient was 0 to 3.

Germline V gene data show CDR1 as MNHNS and CDR2 as SASEGT. The V and J ends lost 5 bases and 4 bases, in that order; junction bases with no gene match: 6. The CDR3 consists of 15 residues. Measured with immunoSEQ multiplex PCR; TCRdb has only the in-frame clones, and not every one. The data contain approximately 52,000 clones, about 75% of them seen just once; the ten biggest clones take up over 4%. Noted time point: pretreatment peripheral blood. The sequencing here drew on PBMCs, taken around atezolizumab (anti-PD-L1) treatment. This TCR was recovered from a man between 65 and 85 years old with urothelial cancer. This chain links TRBV6-1 with TRBJ1-2, with TRBD1 matching over 11 bases. As DNA, the CDR3 is TGTGCCAGCAGTTCCGGGACAGGGGGACCCTATGGCTACACCTTC. Residues: CASSSGTGGPYGYTF.